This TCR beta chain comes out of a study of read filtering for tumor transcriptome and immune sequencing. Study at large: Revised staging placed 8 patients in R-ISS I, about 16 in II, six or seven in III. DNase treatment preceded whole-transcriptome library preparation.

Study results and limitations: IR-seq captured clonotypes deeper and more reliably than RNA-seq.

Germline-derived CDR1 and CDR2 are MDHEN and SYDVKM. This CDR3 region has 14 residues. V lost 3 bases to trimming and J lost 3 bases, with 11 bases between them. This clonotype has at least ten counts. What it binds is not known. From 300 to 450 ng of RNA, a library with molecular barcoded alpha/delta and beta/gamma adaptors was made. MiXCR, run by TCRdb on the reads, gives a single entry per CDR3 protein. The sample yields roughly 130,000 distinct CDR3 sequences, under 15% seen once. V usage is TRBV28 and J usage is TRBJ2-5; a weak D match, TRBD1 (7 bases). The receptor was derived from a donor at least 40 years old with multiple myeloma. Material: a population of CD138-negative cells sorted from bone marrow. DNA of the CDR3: TGTGCCAGCAGTTTGCGGGACAGTAAAGAGACCCAGTACTTC. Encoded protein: CASSLRDSKETQYF.